The clone carrying this T cell receptor beta chain was seen ten or more times. The sample comes from a study of T cells in Graves' hyperthyroidism and ophthalmopathy. Deletions cut 6 bases from V and 3 bases from J, with 15 bases between. Germline CDR1 is MNHNS and CDR2 is SASEGT. This CDR3 spans 14 amino acids. Amplified TCR beta CDR3 regions came from RNA transcripts. Researchers ran a first-round RT-PCR on the TCR CDR3 using the HTBI primer set. TCRdb passed the multiplex PCR reads through MiXCR, listing each CDR3 protein once. The sample lists under 350,000 distinct CDR3 sequences, under 25% occurring once.

The sample consisted of blood. The origin of this receptor is a woman between 45 and 60 years old with Graves' hyperthyroidism. The rearrangement uses TRBV6-1 and TRBJ2-7, with a tentative D call TRBD2 (5 bases). Here the CDR3 DNA reads TGTGCCAGCAGGTGGACGGGCCGGGGCTACGAGCAGTACTTC. It specifies CASRWTGRGYEQYF.